This T cell receptor (beta chain) was sequenced during a study of early T cells in non-severe SARS-CoV-2 infection. A few counts support this clonotype. Trimming stripped 2 bases from V and 1 base from J, with 10 bases between. This CDR3 has 15 residues. Germline assignment: CDR1 SEHNR and CDR2 FQNEAQ (reference sequence). Individual cDNA molecules received unique molecular identifiers during library preparation. MiXCR, run by TCRdb on the 5' RACE reads, gives a single entry per CDR3 protein. This table holds about 64,000 distinct CDR3 sequences, about 11% found once. The TCR originated in an adult who was a healthcare worker with PCR-confirmed SARS-CoV-2 infection or an uninfected control (not recorded which). Sample: whole blood, taken at baseline. The rearrangement links TRBV7-9 to TRBJ2-3; D gene uncertain. DNA of the CDR3: TGTGCCAGCAGCTTATACTCGACTGGCACAGATACGCAGTATTTT. Amino acid sequence: CASSLYSTGTDTQYF.